These 20 T cell receptor beta chains were sequenced from one sample in a study of molecular identifiers for immune sequencing clone quantification. One entry per CDR3 protein, called by TCRdb with MiXCR from the PCR reads. This table has about half a million distinct CDR3 sequences, about 25% appearing once. The sequencing sample was made of naive CD8+ T cells from blood, with Jurkat cell RNA spiked in. Subset reported: FACS-sorted CD8+CD4-CCR7+CD45RA+ naive T cells. The receptors here all came from a human donor in good health. Some libraries in this study had Jurkat cell RNA spiked in.

This clonotype has a handful of counts. This chain uses TRBV7-9 with TRBJ2-7; 9 nucleotides match TRBD1. CDR3 length equals 16 residues. V lost 5 bases, J lost 3 bases, and 11 bases stayed unmatched. CDR1 and CDR2 (germline): SEHNR, FQNEAQ (reference sequence). The CDR3 here is CASSPAGGQGFYEQYF. CDR3 in DNA: TGTGCCAGCAGCCCAGCTGGGGGACAGGGCTTCTACGAGCAGTACTTC.

Concerning this clonotype: The junction shows a germline mismatch at one end, possibly a read error. The V gene is TRBV6-5, the J gene TRBJ2-2, with 9 bases aligning to TRBD2. The germline CDR1 and CDR2 sequences are MNHEY and SVGAGI. The CDR3 is 20 amino acids. The CDR3 here is CASSRSAGAGGPLNTGEPFF. CDR3 sequence (DNA): TGTGCCAGCAGCCGGTCCGCTGGAGCGGGAGGCCCACTAAACACCGGGGAGCCGTTTTTT.

This clonotype was recorded a few times. This chain uses TRBV4-1 with TRBJ2-7; D is ambiguous. This CDR3 has 14 amino acids. V was clipped by 1 base and J by 2 bases, with 9 bases between them. Germline CDR1 is MGHRA and CDR2 is YSYEKL. The CDR3 DNA sequence: TGCGCCAGCAGCCAAGGCAGCATTCCCTACGAGCAGTACTTC. This codes for CASSQGSIPYEQYF.

This clonotype was observed a handful of times. Being one base from a much bigger clone, this may be a read error. The DNA of the CDR3 is TGCAGCGTTCCGGGACAGGGGACAGATACGCAGTATTTT. Translating gives CSVPGQGTDTQYF. The rearrangement joins TRBV29-1 to TRBJ2-3, with 10 bases lining up with TRBD1. This CDR3 is 13 amino acids long. V lost 5 bases and J lost 3; bases outside the gene matches: 2. Germline lookup yields CDR1 SQVTM and CDR2 ANQGSEA.

This clonotype was counted at least ten times. This sequence joins TRBV7-9 and TRBJ2-3; TRBD2 agrees at 10 bases. Per germline, CDR1 SEHNR and CDR2 FQNEAQ (reference sequence). CDR3 length: 18 residues. J gave up 2 bases and V 4 bases, and 12 bases lay outside the gene matches. DNA for the CDR3: TGTGCCAGCAGCTCCACGAGGGTTAGCGGGGGGACCACAGATACGCAGTATTTT. Residues: CASSSTRVSGGTTDTQYF.

In DNA, the CDR3 is TGTGCCAGTAGTACTGGAAGTGCCTCAGCCAAAAACATTCAGTACTTC. Amino acids: CASSTGSASAKNIQYF. The rearrangement uses TRBV19 and TRBJ2-4; D is undetermined. V lost 4 bases and J lost 0, with 13 bases in between. The germline CDR1 and CDR2 sequences are LNHDA and SQIVND (reference sequence). The CDR3 sequence is 16 residues long.

Points on this clonotype: A much more abundant neighbour one base away suggests this may be a read error. V and J are TRBV20-1 and TRBJ2-5; D perhaps matches TRBD2 (5 bases). CDR1 DFQATT and CDR2 SNEGSKA come from the germline V gene (reference sequence). The CDR3 consists of 13 residues. The CDR3 DNA reads TGCAGTGCTGGAGCGGATGAGCAAGAGACCCAGTGCTTC. It encodes CSAGADEQETQCF.

This clonotype was counted between two and nine times. The V gene is TRBV13, the J gene TRBJ1-4, with 11 bases lining up with TRBD1. Germline V CDR1 and CDR2: PRHDT, FYEKMQ (reference sequence). This CDR3 has 17 amino acids. Trimming at V came to 5 bases and at J to 4 bases, leaving 9 bases not matched to a gene. The CDR3 DNA sequence: TGTGCCAGCAGCGCGAGCCGGGACAGGGGGATTAATGAAAAACTGTTTTTT. This encodes CASSASRDRGINEKLFF. Drawing the rest from reference TRBV13 and TRBJ1-4, the complete variable domain is AAGVIQSPRHLIKEKRETATLKCYPIPRHDTVYWYQQGPGQDPQFLISFYEKMQSDKGSIPDRFSAQQFSDYHSELNMSSLELGDSALYFCASSASRDRGINEKLFFGSGTQLSVL.

This clonotype was found a few times. The V gene is TRBV20-1, the J gene TRBJ1-4, with a weak D call TRBD1 (5 bases). Germline V gene sequence: CDR1 DFQATT, CDR2 SNEGSKA (reference sequence). Trimming cost V 0 bases and J 3 bases, with 11 bases left between them. The CDR3 contains 15 residues. The CDR3 DNA follows: TGCAGTGCTAGAGATCTCAGGGCCTCTAATGAAAAACTGTTTTTT. Translation gives CSARDLRASNEKLFF.

This clonotype was found a few times. The V and J genes are TRBV12-3 or TRBV12-4 and TRBJ2-1, with 7 bases aligning to TRBD2. CDR3 length: 15 residues. The junction had 10 bases not matched to a gene; V was cut back by 5 bases and J by 6 bases. The CDR3 sequence: CASSPLAGGGNEQFF. The CDR3 coding sequence is TGTGCCAGCAGTCCTTTAGCGGGTGGAGGCAATGAGCAGTTCTTC.

This sequence joins TRBV6-8 and TRBJ1-1, with TRBD1 matching over 12 bases. Germline V CDR1 and CDR2: MNHGY, SAAAGT. This CDR3 region has 16 residues. The ends lost 2 bases at V and 8 bases at J; junction bases unmatched: 9. The DNA for the CDR3 is TGTGCCAGCAGTTACCTGAACGGGACAGGGGGCCCGGAAGCTTTCTTT. This gives the protein CASSYLNGTGGPEAFF.

This chain links TRBV4-3 with TRBJ2-1; the match to TRBD2 covers 13 bases. The CDR3 is 17 amino acids. CDR1 LGHNA and CDR2 YSLEER come from the germline V gene. J lost 5 bases, V lost 5 bases, and 9 bases had no gene match. The CDR3 bases are TGCGCCAGCAGCGAGACTAGCGGGAGGTACGAACACAATGAGCAGTTCTTC. As protein: CASSETSGRYEHNEQFF.

About this clonotype: A read error is possible here, since a much larger clone lies one base away. This is likely a read error, given that the CDR3 carries no conserved phenylalanine or tryptophan at its end. The J gene is TRBJ2-1, the V gene TRBV4-1; no reliable D call. This CDR3 region has 12 residues. Trimming took off 1 base at V and 5 bases at J, with 3 bases between the two ends. CDR1 MGHRA and CDR2 YSYEKL come from the germline V gene. The CDR3 DNA sequence: TGCGCCAGCAGCCAAGGGCACAATGAGCAGTTCCTC. Translated: CASSQGHNEQFL.

This chain joins TRBV6-5 and TRBJ1-1; unclear D gene. This CDR3 is built from 14 residues. Germline V gives CDR1 MNHEY, CDR2 SVGAGI. Trimming left V 6 bases short and J 4 bases short, with 15 bases between. This CDR3 is CASSSTPSLTEAFF. The DNA of the CDR3 is TGTGCCAGCAGCTCGACACCTTCGCTCACTGAAGCTTTCTTT.

This clonotype was observed once. With a much larger clone just one base away, this may be a read error. The chain carries TRBV7-9 and TRBJ2-6; 10 positions agree with TRBD1. Trimming removed 5 bases from V and 0 bases from J; junction bases left unmatched: 7. This CDR3 has 18 amino acids. CDR1 SEHNR and CDR2 FQNEAQ come from the germline V gene (reference sequence). CDR3 nucleotide sequence: TGTGCCAGCAGCAGGCCGGGACAGGGGCCCTCTGGGGCCAACGTCCTGACTTTC. It is translated as CASSRPGQGPSGANVLTF.

The chain carries TRBV4-1 and TRBJ2-5; D is perhaps TRBD1 or TRBD2 (5 bases each). Germline loops: CDR1 MGHRA, CDR2 YSYEKL. V lost 4 bases, J lost 4 bases, and 13 bases lay in between. The CDR3 is 14 amino acids. The CDR3 bases are TGCGCCAGCAGCCCGGGACGCTATATAGAGACCCAGTACTTC. This encodes CASSPGRYIETQYF.

This clonotype occurred many times. The gene calls are TRBV7-2 and TRBJ2-3, with 9 positions matching TRBD2. V was clipped by 1 base and J by 4 bases; unmatched bases: 3. Germline V gene lookup returns CDR1 SGHTA and CDR2 FQGNSA. CDR3 length: 15 amino acids. CDR3 sequence (DNA): TGTGCCAGCAGCTTAGTAGCGGGAGTCCCAGATACGCAGTATTTT. Translating gives CASSLVAGVPDTQYF.

This clonotype has only a few counts. The chain links TRBV27 to TRBJ2-6; TRBD1 might be the D (6 bases). The CDR3 is made up of 15 amino acids. In germline, CDR1 is MNHEY, CDR2 SMNVEV (reference sequence). V was clipped by 0 bases and J by 4 bases, with 7 bases between them. This CDR3 is CASSLSGTGANVLTF. Here the CDR3 DNA reads TGTGCCAGCAGTTTATCCGGGACAGGGGCCAACGTCCTGACTTTC. The complete variable domain, with remaining parts taken from reference TRBV27 and TRBJ2-6, reads EAQVTQNPRYLITVTGKKLTVTCSQNMNHEYMSWYRQDPGLGLRQIYYSMNVEVTDKGDVPEGYKVSRKEKRNFPLILESPSPNQTSLYFCASSLSGTGANVLTFGAGSRLTVL.

J is TRBJ1-1 and V is TRBV9; D might be TRBD1 (5 bases). The CDR3 length is 15 residues. V was pared by 2 bases and J by 1 base, with 12 bases between. CDR1 and CDR2 from the germline V gene are SGDLS and YYNGEE. The CDR3 here is CASSVEGTRNTEAFF. CDR3 in DNA: TGTGCCAGCAGCGTGGAAGGGACGCGGAACACTGAAGCTTTCTTT. The full variable domain, rest sourced from reference TRBV9 and TRBJ1-1, is DSGVTQTPKHLITATGQRVTLRCSPRSGDLSVYWYQQSLDQGLQFLIQYYNGEERAKGNILERFSAQQFPDLHSELNLSSLELGDSALYFCASSVEGTRNTEAFFGQGTRLTVV.

Note on this clonotype: One junction end does not reproduce the germline sequence, and a read error may be involved. The rearrangement joins TRBV6-2 or TRBV6-3 to TRBJ2-1, with a tentative D call TRBD2 (6 bases). This CDR3 contains 15 residues. Germline CDR1 MNHEY, CDR2 SVGEGT. CDR3 nucleotides: TGTGCCAGCGGTTACAGCTTAGCGGCCTACAATGAGCAGTTCTTC. Amino acids: CASGYSLAAYNEQFF.